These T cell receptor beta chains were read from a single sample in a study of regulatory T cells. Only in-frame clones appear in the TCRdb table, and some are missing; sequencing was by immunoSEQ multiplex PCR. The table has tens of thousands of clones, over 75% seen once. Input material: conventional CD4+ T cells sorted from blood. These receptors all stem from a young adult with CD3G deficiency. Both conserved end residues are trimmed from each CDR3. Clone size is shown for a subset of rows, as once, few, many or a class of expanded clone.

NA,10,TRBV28,ASKSSNYGYT
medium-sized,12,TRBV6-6,ASSYEARPLLQY
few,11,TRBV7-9,ASSLGDGWKQF
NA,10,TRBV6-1,ASDHHRGQQY
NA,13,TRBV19,ASSATGTGDYGYT
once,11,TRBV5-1,ASSLLVNTEAF
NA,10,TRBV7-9,ASVFLGYEQY
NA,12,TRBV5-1,ASSWGTSADTQY
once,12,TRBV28,ASSPSGGRNIQY
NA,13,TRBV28,ASSLWVAGKYEQY
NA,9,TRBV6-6,ASSLLSEQF
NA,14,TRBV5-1,ASSYNPGTGAYEQY
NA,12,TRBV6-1,ASRTDILSYEQY
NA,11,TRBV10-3,AISRLAWNEQF
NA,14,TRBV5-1,ASSLGQEAGANVLT
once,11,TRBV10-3,AISGGSTDTQY
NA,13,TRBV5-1,ASSPQGWYYNTQY
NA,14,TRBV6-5,ASSSGTSGRAYEQY
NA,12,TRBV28,ASSFPGRGSPLH
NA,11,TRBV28,ASSFGQNYGYT
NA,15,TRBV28,ASSSPGLGGAVYEQY
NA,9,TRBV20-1,SASRVGEAF
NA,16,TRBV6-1,ASSGTSGGLSGANVLT
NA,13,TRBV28,ASSSPGQGHTEAF
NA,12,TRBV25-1,ASSEGGGYNEQF
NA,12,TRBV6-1,ASSGPGQIYGYT
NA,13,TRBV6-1,ASSKGLAGVYEQY
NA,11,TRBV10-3,AISEWGGNEQY
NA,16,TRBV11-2,ASGVKWGSGTGTDTQY
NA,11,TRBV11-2,ASSFLPNTEAF
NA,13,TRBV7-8,ASSLEGGSQYEQY
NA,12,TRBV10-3,AISDSRSSYEQY
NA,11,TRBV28,ASMRPDDTEAF
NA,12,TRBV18,ASSPGIDTGELF
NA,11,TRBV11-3,ASRPGVTGELF
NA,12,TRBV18,ASSPGQGVYEQY
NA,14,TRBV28,ASSPPGSPGANVLT
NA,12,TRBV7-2,ASSRQGITDTQY
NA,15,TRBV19,ASSVDRVSSGANVLT
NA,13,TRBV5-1,ASSGGTETHNEQF